This T cell receptor (beta chain) came from a study of blood T cell repertoires in COVID-19. On the study more broadly: The United States, Italy and Spain were the sources of the acute and convalescent COVID-19 samples. PBMCs, B-cell-depleted T cells, or T cells provided the cDNA or gDNA that made up the material.

The repertoire was sequenced with immunoSEQ multiplex PCR; TCRdb's copy has only in-frame clones and lacks some. The sample holds 85,000 to 100,000 clones, approximately 90% seen once. Germline V CDR1 and CDR2: MNHEY, SVGAGI. This CDR3 has 15 residues. J gave up 5 bases and V 7 bases, and 13 bases lay outside the gene matches. This TCR derives from a man aged 55 to 70 with acute or convalescent COVID-19. The V gene is TRBV6-5, the J gene TRBJ1-2, with 7 positions matching TRBD1. Material for sequencing was peripheral blood. The CDR3 sequence: CASKRDWTGPYGYTF. CDR3 coding DNA: TGTGCCAGCAAAAGGGATTGGACAGGCCCGTATGGCTACACCTTC.